This T cell receptor (beta chain) is from a study of patients and donors after allogeneic stem cell transplantation. TCRdb ran MiXCR on the RT-PCR reads and lists one entry per CDR3 protein. Of 200,000 to 250,000 distinct CDR3 sequences listed, 13% to 15% are singletons. This clonotype turned up a few times. The germline V gene has CDR1 DFQATT and CDR2 SNEGSKA (reference sequence). V was cut by 3 bases and J by 5 bases, with 13 bases left in between. The CDR3 is 13 residues long. The TCR originated in a human donor who was either an allogeneic HSCT recipient or a stem cell or donor lymphocyte infusion donor (not recorded which). It is not recorded whose cells these are; they may come from a transplant donor. The sample was blood, either unsorted or a sorted T cell fraction (not recorded which). The chain has TRBV20-1 and TRBJ2-5, with D perhaps TRBD1 (7 bases). CDR3 coding DNA: TGCAGTGCTAGGGTGACAGGGAGGGAGACCCAGTACTTC. Its protein is CSARVTGRETQYF.